This TCR beta chain was identified during a study of T cell repertoires in cytomegalovirus infection (dated 2019 in TCRdb). For context, the study as a whole: The HLA type of each donor mattered for the analysis, because public TCR beta signatures pointed to carriage of CMV infection along with the matching HLA type.

The full study reports these points: The ex vivo response was dominated by HLA-C-restricted CMV-specific TCR beta clonotypes, and the single most frequent clonotype in two of eight donors was supplied by these HLA-C-restricted clonotypes. In both this cohort and an independent cohort of 350 or so donors, the cumulative frequency of public TCR beta family members distinguished carriers of CMV infection plus the relevant HLA type.

The sequencer listed for this sample is Illumina HiSeq 1500. TCRdb trimmed the raw reads at Q25, called clones with MiXCR and kept productive beta chains. Merged by CDR3 protein, the rows form single entries marked with the most common genes and DNA. Here the sample has some 97,000 distinct CDR3 sequences; more than 20% occur a single time. Of the sample, 35% to 50% falls within the top ten clones. Based on the germline V gene, the CDR1 and CDR2 sequences are LGHNA and YSLEER. The CDR3 runs 17 amino acids, cysteine and phenylalanine included. Only the CDR3 part of the read is kept: 51 bases, read in frame from the first base. V and J are trimmed by 0 bases and 3 bases, and the gene matches miss 4 bases of the junction. This clonotype has more than one count but fewer than ten. The antigen it binds to is not known. Base qualities were left out, and no much larger clone turns up one base away.

The sequencing sample was made of CD8+ T cells from PBMCs. The receptor chain draws on TRBV4-3 and TRBJ2-1, and 11 junction bases match TRBD2. The TCR comes from a human donor in good health (CMV status not recorded). Some clones in this sample may be carry-over from other donors' samples. The DNA reads TGCGCCAGCAGCCAAGAATGGGGGACTAGCGGCTACAATGAGCAGTTCTTC. This is translated as CASSQEWGTSGYNEQFF.